The 9 T cell receptor beta chains below were found in one sample sequenced in a study of cytomegalovirus exposure and HLA in healthy donors. The PCR used 60 Vbeta and 13 Jbeta primers. Some clones are missing from TCRdb's copy, which holds only in-frame ones; the method was immunoSEQ multiplex PCR. The record lists 40,000 to 65,000 clones, of which the ten most abundant hold 25% to 30%. The sample taken for sequencing was PBMCs. These receptors were taken from a man aged 35-49 years in good health and CMV-seropositive.

The chain couples TRBV2 to TRBJ2-7; D may be TRBD1 (6 bases). This CDR3 is built from 14 residues. Trimming shortened V by 2 bases and J by 4 bases, and 12 bases separated the two germline ends. The germline CDR1 and CDR2 sequences are SNHLY and FYNNEI. In DNA, the CDR3 is TGTGCCAGCAGTGAACAGGGGAACAGGTACGAGCAGTACTTC. It specifies CASSEQGNRYEQYF.

V gene TRBV28 combines with J gene TRBJ2-5; 9 bases map to TRBD2. The better agreement between TRBJ2-7 and the DNA end casts doubt on the J call. Looked up from germline, CDR1 is MDHEN and CDR2 is SYDVKM. The CDR3 consists of 16 residues. The CDR3: CASRPHTRGRGYEQYF. Here the CDR3 DNA reads TGTGCCAGCAGGCCCCACACCCGCGGGAGGGGCTACGAGCAGTACTTC.

The V call is TRBV6-5, the J call TRBJ2-5; a weak D match, TRBD2 (6 bases). There are 14 residues in the CDR3. Germline loops: CDR1 MNHEY, CDR2 SVGAGI. V shed 5 bases and J shed 5 bases, with 15 bases lying between them. In nucleotides, the CDR3 is TGTGCCAGCAGTAAGACTAGTAATGAGGAGACCCAGTACTTC. It is translated as CASSKTSNEETQYF.

This chain connects TRBV7-9 to TRBJ2-2; D might be TRBD2 (6 bases). V dropped 6 bases and J dropped 5 bases, with 19 bases sitting between them. The CDR3 length is 16 residues. The germline V gene has CDR1 SEHNR and CDR2 FQNEAQ (reference sequence). The CDR3 loop is CASSQQAGTGTGELFF. For the CDR3, the DNA is TGTGCCAGCAGTCAACAAGCAGGGACTGGGACCGGGGAGCTGTTTTTT.

The V and J genes are TRBV7-6 and TRBJ2-1; D is perhaps TRBD1 (6 bases). Germline CDR1 SGHVS, CDR2 FNYEAQ. V was pared by 7 bases and J by 3 bases, with 13 bases between. The CDR3 consists of 14 residues. The CDR3 DNA sequence: TGTGCCAGCATGCCGGGACACCACTACAATGAGCAGTTCTTC. Translating gives CASMPGHHYNEQFF.

The genes are TRBV9 and TRBJ2-2, with 10 bases lining up with TRBD2. The germline gives CDR1 SGDLS, CDR2 YYNGEE. The CDR3 runs to 17 residues. The trim removed 4 bases at V and 4 bases at J, leaving 10 bases unmatched. The CDR3 region has the DNA TGTGCCAGCAGCCTAGCGGGAGTGCGGTTGAGCACCGGGGAGCTGTTTTTT. It encodes CASSLAGVRLSTGELFF.

The gene calls are TRBV5-1 and TRBJ2-3, with TRBD1 matching 8 bases. V trimming: 3 bases; J trimming: 5 bases; junction bases outside the gene matches: 14. The CDR3 runs 17 residues. Germline V gene data show CDR1 as SGHRS and CDR2 as YFSETQ. This CDR3 reads CASSSTLGTGGGDTQYF. The CDR3 DNA reads TGCGCCAGCAGCTCCACCCTCGGGACAGGTGGAGGAGATACGCAGTATTTT.

This sequence joins TRBV19 and TRBJ1-5; D is unclear. Germline values: CDR1 LNHDA, CDR2 SQIVND (reference sequence). The CDR3 has 13 amino acids. V gave up 0 bases and J gave up 3 bases, with 3 bases separating them. The CDR3 reads CASSIDLNQPQHF. The CDR3 nucleotides are TGTGCCAGTAGTATAGACCTCAATCAGCCCCAGCATTTT.

V is TRBV30 and J is TRBJ2-7, with TRBD1 identical over 8 bases. CDR1 and CDR2 from the germline V gene are GTSNPN and SVGIG (reference sequence). CDR3 length equals 12 residues. Unmatched junction bases numbered 6, after V lost 5 bases and J lost 6 bases. The CDR3 reads CAWDRGEFEQYF. In DNA form, the CDR3 reads TGTGCCTGGGACAGGGGAGAGTTCGAGCAGTACTTC.